Below are 19 T cell receptor beta chains sequenced from a single sample in a study of T cell responses to AZD1222 COVID-19 vaccine. The assay was immunoSEQ multiplex PCR, and TCRdb's table has in-frame clones only and misses some. The data show roughly 200,000 clones, around 92% seen once. The sequencing used peripheral blood, collected on day 0 of AZD1222 vaccination. The receptors originated from an adult in good health.

The chain joins TRBV6-5 to TRBJ1-3, with 8 bases that match TRBD1. The CDR3 consists of 14 residues. Germline V gene data show CDR1 as MNHEY and CDR2 as SVGAGI. Trimming took 9 bases from V and 6 from J; bases not matched to a gene: 10. CDR3: CASGQGSRENTIYF. The CDR3 nucleotides read TGTGCCAGTGGACAGGGAAGTAGGGAAAACACCATATATTTT.

The V gene is TRBV7-8, the J gene TRBJ1-3, with TRBD1 matching 7 bases. The V gene end was trimmed by 5 bases and the J gene end by 4 bases; junction bases not matched to a gene: 5. The CDR3 is 14 amino acids. Germline values: CDR1 SGHVS, CDR2 FQNEAQ. CDR3 residues: CASSSGTVGNTIYF. In DNA form, the CDR3 reads TGTGCCAGCAGCAGCGGGACAGTCGGAAACACCATATATTTT.

The rearrangement joins TRBV7-2 to TRBJ1-2; D is unclear. Germline V gene data show CDR1 as SGHTA and CDR2 as FQGNSA. Trimming pared 5 bases from V and 6 bases from J, leaving 19 bases between. The CDR3 loop spans 15 amino acids. Here the CDR3 DNA reads TGTGCCAGCAGCCCACGGAACCTAGACCTGAATGGCTACACCTTC. It specifies CASSPRNLDLNGYTF.

The chain joins TRBV5-1 to TRBJ2-7; D perhaps matches TRBD1 (7 bases). This CDR3 region has 15 residues. Germline values: CDR1 SGHRS, CDR2 YFSETQ. Trimming removed 3 bases at V and 4 bases at J, with 17 bases between. The CDR3 DNA reads as TGCGCCAGCAGCTCCGGAGCGCAGGGGGGATACGAGCAGTACTTC. Translation: CASSSGAQGGYEQYF.

In the case of this clone: Distinct nucleotide sequences in the sample also encode this CDR3. In DNA, the CDR3 is TGTGCCAGCAGCTTAGCGCGGTACGGCTACACCTTC. This sequence encodes CASSLARYGYTF. This chain joins TRBV7-2 and TRBJ1-2, with no clear D. Germline V gives CDR1 SGHTA, CDR2 FQGNSA. CDR3 length: 12 amino acids. V gave up 0 bases and J gave up 8 bases, with 7 bases separating them.

This chain links TRBV9 with TRBJ1-2; D gene uncertain. V was pared by 0 bases and J by 9 bases, with 18 bases between. From germline, CDR1 is SGDLS and CDR2 YYNGEE. CDR3 length: 15 residues. CDR3 coding DNA: TGTGCCAGCAGCGTAGGACCGTCGGCGCTAGAAAGCTACACCTTC. Translation gives CASSVGPSALESYTF.

This sequence joins TRBV6-2 or TRBV6-3 and TRBJ1-5, with D perhaps TRBD1 (5 bases). CDR3 length: 16 amino acids. From germline, CDR1 is MNHEY and CDR2 SVGEGT. V lost 0 bases, J lost 0 bases, and 9 bases lay in between. CDR3 protein: CASSYSEGLSNQPQHF. Written as DNA, the CDR3 is TGTGCCAGCAGTTACTCGGAGGGGCTTAGCAATCAGCCCCAGCATTTT.

V and J are TRBV5-1 and TRBJ2-7; D perhaps matches TRBD1 (5 bases). The germline V and J ends were trimmed by 6 bases and 3 bases, with 13 bases remaining between them. Germline CDR1 SGHRS, CDR2 YFSETQ. The CDR3 length is 13 residues. This CDR3 reads CASMQDNGYEQYF. Here the CDR3 DNA reads TGCGCCAGCATGCAGGACAACGGCTACGAGCAGTACTTC.

The chain uses TRBV5-4 and TRBJ1-2; 10 bases fit TRBD1. The junction had 7 bases not matched to a gene; V was cut back by 4 bases and J by 7 bases. CDR3 length: 14 residues. The V gene's germline CDR1 is SGHNT and CDR2 YYREEE (reference sequence). The CDR3 region has the DNA TGTGCCAGCAGCATTAGACAGGGGGCGGCTGGCTACACCTTC. This codes for CASSIRQGAAGYTF.

The V call is TRBV27, the J call TRBJ1-1; D might be TRBD1 (6 bases). The CDR3 is made up of 15 amino acids. Per the germline V gene, CDR1 is MNHEY and CDR2 is SMNVEV (reference sequence). Trimming removed 5 bases from V and 1 base from J, with 14 bases in between. CDR3 sequence (DNA): TGTGCCAGCAGTGACGGGGGGGCGGGGAACACTGAAGCTTTCTTT. Translation gives CASSDGGAGNTEAFF.

V and J are TRBV28 and TRBJ2-1; TRBD1 aligns across 7 bases. The CDR3 loop spans 17 amino acids. After removal of 2 bases from V and 6 bases from J, the junction contained 13 bases not matched to a gene. CDR1 is MDHEN, CDR2 SYDVKM, per germline. The DNA for the CDR3 is TGTGCCAGCAGTTTAAGAGGGGCCAGGGGGTTGTTCAATGAGCAGTTCTTC. As protein: CASSLRGARGLFNEQFF.

The rearrangement uses TRBV19 and TRBJ1-4; the D is unclear. Looked up from germline, CDR1 is LNHDA and CDR2 is SQIVND (reference sequence). The CDR3 runs 16 residues. The V end lost 7 bases, the J end lost 7 bases, and 22 bases lay between the germline ends. The DNA for the CDR3 is TGTGCCAGTAATGGGGTGGGGAGCCCAATGAGTGAAAAACTGTTTTTT. It is translated as CASNGVGSPMSEKLFF.

V and J are TRBV6-1 and TRBJ1-2; D is unresolved. Deletions cut 2 bases from V and 4 bases from J, with 14 bases between. The CDR3 totals 15 residues. CDR1 is MNHNS and CDR2 is SASEGT in the germline V gene. The CDR3 DNA reads TGTGCCAGCAGTGAATCCGTCCTCCCCGTCTATGGCTACACCTTC. Translating it yields CASSESVLPVYGYTF.

This clone was observed a few times. The V call is TRBV5-1, the J call TRBJ2-1; D uncertain. Germline CDR1 and CDR2: SGHRS and YFSETQ. Deletions cut 0 bases from V and 8 bases from J, with 9 bases between. The CDR3 extends over 13 amino acids. In DNA, the CDR3 is TGCGCCAGCAGCTTGGGAGATACCCATGAGCAGTTCTTC. It encodes CASSLGDTHEQFF.

This sequence joins TRBV10-3 and TRBJ1-2; D remains ambiguous. Germline-derived CDR1 and CDR2 are ENHRY and SYGVKD. Trimming pared 2 bases from V and 0 bases from J, leaving 10 bases between. The CDR3 extends over 15 amino acids. CDR3 amino acids: CAISEQGGANYGYTF. The CDR3 nucleotides are TGTGCCATCAGTGAGCAAGGCGGTGCTAACTATGGCTACACCTTC.

The CDR3 DNA sequence: TGTGCTAGTGGGCAGGGGACTATTGGGACCGGGGAGCTGTTTTTT. This translates into CASGQGTIGTGELFF. The chain uses TRBV12-5 and TRBJ2-2; TRBD2 is a possible D gene (7 bases). V lost 6 bases to trimming and J lost 5 bases, with 16 bases between them. Germline CDR1 is LGHNT and CDR2 is FRNRAP. The CDR3 consists of 15 residues.

The chain links TRBV5-1 to TRBJ2-6, with 10 bases that match TRBD1. Germline lookup yields CDR1 SGHRS and CDR2 YFSETQ. There are 17 residues in the CDR3. V shed 0 bases, J shed 4 bases, and the junction held 4 bases outside the gene matches. CDR3 loop: CASSLGQGAAGANVLTF. The DNA of the CDR3 is TGCGCCAGCAGCTTGGGACAGGGGGCGGCGGGGGCCAACGTCCTGACTTTC.

This chain connects TRBV27 to TRBJ2-6; maybe TRBD2 (5 bases). V dropped 7 bases and J dropped 1 base, with 17 bases sitting between them. The V gene's germline CDR1 is MNHEY and CDR2 SMNVEV (reference sequence). This CDR3 has 17 residues. The CDR3: CASKGGLDLSGANVLTF. The CDR3 nucleotides read TGTGCCAGCAAAGGCGGGCTTGACCTATCTGGGGCCAACGTCCTGACTTTC.

V and J are TRBV28 and TRBJ1-1; possible D gene TRBD1, 5 bases. Germline CDR1 and CDR2: MDHEN and SYDVKM. Trimming left V 2 bases short and J 4 bases short, with 20 bases between. The CDR3 has 17 residues. The CDR3 coding sequence is TGTGCCAGCAGTTTAGGGACGAACCCCGGTCGTATCACTGAAGCTTTCTTT. Encoded protein: CASSLGTNPGRITEAFF.